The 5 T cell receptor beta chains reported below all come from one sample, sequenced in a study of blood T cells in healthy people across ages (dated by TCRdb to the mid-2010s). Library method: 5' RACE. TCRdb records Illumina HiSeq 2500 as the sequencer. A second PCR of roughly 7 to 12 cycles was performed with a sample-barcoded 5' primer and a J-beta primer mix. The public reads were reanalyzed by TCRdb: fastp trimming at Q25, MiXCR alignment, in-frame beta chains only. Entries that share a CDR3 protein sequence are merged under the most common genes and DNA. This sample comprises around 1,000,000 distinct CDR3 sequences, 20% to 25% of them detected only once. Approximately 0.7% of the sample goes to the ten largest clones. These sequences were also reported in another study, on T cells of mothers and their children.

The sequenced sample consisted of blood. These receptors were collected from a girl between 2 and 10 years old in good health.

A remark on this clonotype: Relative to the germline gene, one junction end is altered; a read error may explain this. The CDR3 sequence: CASSFIRIRTGKEDNYGYTF. CDR3 coding DNA: TGCGCCAGCAGCTTTATCAGAATTAGGACAGGAAAGGAGGATAACTATGGCTACACCTTC. The V and J genes are TRBV7-3 and TRBJ1-2; 7 bases line up with TRBD1. The CDR3 consists of 20 residues. Germline CDR1 SGHTA, CDR2 FQGTGA.

CDR3 nucleotide sequence: TGTGCCAGCGTCCAGAGCTCCTACGAGCAGTACTTC. Encoded protein: CASVQSSYEQYF. The chain uses TRBV6-5 and TRBJ2-7; no clear D gene. Trimming removed 8 bases from V and 0 bases from J, with 8 bases in between. This CDR3 has 12 residues. Germline V gives CDR1 MNHEY, CDR2 SVGAGI.

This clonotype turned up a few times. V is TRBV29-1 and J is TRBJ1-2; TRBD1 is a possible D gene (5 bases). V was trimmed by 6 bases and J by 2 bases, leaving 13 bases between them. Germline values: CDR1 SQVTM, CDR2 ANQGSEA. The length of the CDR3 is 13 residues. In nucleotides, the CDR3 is TGCAGCGTATTAGACAGCCAAAACTATGGCTACACCTTC. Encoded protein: CSVLDSQNYGYTF. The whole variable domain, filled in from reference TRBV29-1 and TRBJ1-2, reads SAVISQKPSRDICQRGTSLTIQCQVDSQVTMMFWYRQQPGQSLTLIATANQGSEATYESGFVIDKFPISRPNLTFSTLTVSNMSPEDSSIYLCSVLDSQNYGYTFGSGTRLTVV.

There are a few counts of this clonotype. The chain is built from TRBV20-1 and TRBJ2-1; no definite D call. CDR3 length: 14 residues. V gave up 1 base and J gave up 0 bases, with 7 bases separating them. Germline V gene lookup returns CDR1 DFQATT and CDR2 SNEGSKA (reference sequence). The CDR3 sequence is CSARVSFSYNEQFF. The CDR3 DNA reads TGCAGTGCTAGAGTTAGCTTCTCCTACAATGAGCAGTTCTTC.

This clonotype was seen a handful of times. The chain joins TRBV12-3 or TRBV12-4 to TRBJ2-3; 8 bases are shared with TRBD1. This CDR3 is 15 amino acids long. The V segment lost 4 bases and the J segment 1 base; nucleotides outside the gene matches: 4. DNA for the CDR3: TGTGCCAGCAGTTCGCTACAGGGGGGCACAGATACGCAGTATTTT. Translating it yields CASSSLQGGTDTQYF.